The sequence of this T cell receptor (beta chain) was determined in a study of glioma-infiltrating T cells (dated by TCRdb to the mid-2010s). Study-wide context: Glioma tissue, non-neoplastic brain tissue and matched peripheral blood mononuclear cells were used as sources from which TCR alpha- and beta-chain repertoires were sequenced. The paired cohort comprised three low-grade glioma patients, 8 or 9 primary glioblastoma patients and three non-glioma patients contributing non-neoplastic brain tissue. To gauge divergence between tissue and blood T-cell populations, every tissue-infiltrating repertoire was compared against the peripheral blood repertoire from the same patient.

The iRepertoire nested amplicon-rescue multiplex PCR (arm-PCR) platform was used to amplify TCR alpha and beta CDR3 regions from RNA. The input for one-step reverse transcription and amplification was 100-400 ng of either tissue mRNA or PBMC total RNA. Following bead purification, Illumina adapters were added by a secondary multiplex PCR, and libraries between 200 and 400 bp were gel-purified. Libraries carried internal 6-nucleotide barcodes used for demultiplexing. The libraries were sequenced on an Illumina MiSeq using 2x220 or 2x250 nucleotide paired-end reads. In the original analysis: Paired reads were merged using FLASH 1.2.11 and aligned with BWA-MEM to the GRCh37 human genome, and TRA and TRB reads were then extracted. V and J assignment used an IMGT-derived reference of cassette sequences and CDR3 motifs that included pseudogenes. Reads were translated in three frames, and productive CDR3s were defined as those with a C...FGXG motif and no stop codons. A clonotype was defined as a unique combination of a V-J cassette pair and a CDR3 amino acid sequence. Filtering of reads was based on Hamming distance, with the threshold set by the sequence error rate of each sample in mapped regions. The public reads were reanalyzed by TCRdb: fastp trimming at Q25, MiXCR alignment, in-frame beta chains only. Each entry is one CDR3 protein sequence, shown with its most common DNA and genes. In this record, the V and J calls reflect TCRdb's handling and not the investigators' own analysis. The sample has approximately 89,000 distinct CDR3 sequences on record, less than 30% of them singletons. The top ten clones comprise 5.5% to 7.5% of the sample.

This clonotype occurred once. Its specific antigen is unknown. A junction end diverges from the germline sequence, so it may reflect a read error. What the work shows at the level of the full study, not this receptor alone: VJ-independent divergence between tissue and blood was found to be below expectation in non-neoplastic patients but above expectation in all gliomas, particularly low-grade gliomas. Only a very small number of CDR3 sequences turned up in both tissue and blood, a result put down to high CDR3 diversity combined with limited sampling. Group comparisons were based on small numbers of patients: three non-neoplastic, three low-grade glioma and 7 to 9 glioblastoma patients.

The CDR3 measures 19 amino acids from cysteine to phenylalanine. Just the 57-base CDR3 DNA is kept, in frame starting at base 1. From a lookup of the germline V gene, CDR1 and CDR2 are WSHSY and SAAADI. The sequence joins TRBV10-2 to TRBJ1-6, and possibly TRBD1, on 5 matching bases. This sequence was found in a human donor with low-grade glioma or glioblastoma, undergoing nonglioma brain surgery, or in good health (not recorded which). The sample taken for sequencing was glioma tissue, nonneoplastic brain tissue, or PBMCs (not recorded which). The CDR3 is CASRPGTASVGSYNSPPHF. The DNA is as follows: TGCGCCAGCAGACCCGGGACGGCCTCTGTCGGGTCCTATAATTCACCCCCCCACTTT.